This T cell receptor (beta chain) comes out of a study of PD-L1 blockade in urothelial cancer. Turning to the study itself: Median T cell yield from blood was 120,000 to 150,000.

This clone was detected a few times. Time point described: peripheral blood 6 weeks after treatment start. Patients were diagnosed with urothelial carcinoma, either locally advanced or metastatic. A spike-in of synthetic TCR analog templates was added to each PCR. Sequencing was performed with immunoSEQ multiplex PCR; in TCRdb, only in-frame clones are kept and a portion is missing. Altogether around 40,000 clones are present, approximately 82% being singletons, with the ten largest covering 13%. CDR3 size: 15 residues. Germline V gene data show CDR1 as SEHNR and CDR2 as FQNEAQ (reference sequence). Trimming took 6 bases from V and 1 from J; bases not matched to a gene: 7.

The sequence came from a man between 60 and 70 years old with urothelial cancer. The chain joins TRBV7-9 to TRBJ2-5; 8 bases agree with TRBD2. Sequenced material: PBMCs, taken around atezolizumab (anti-PD-L1) treatment. This chain's CDR3 is CASRVGRGRQETQYF. The CDR3 DNA sequence: TGTGCCAGCAGGGTCGGGAGGGGCCGCCAAGAGACCCAGTACTTC.